The rows below give T cell receptor beta chains drawn from one sample of a study of T-cell reconstitution after alpha-beta-depleted transplantation in children. TCRdb passed the PCR reads through MiXCR, listing each CDR3 protein once. Seen here are around 440,000 distinct CDR3 sequences, about 10% observed once, and the top ten hold just over 2%. The sample in question was PBMCs, obtained before TCRalphabeta/CD19-depleted stem cell transplant. The receptors shown here come from a child under 10 years old with inherited bone marrow failure, due to receive a stem cell transplant. Each CDR3 is given with its conserved first and last residue. Fields, in order: CDR3 protein, CDR3 DNA, V gene, D gene, CDR3 length, clone size, J gene. The D gene is left open where the match is weak. Not all rows give a size; the values are once, few, many and, for expanded clones, a class.

cdr3_aa: CASSSRLGYNEQFF
cdr3_nt: TGTGCCAGCAGCTCCCGACTAGGCTACAATGAGCAGTTCTTC
v_call: TRBV7-9
d_call: -
cdr3_length: 14
clone_size: many
j_call: TRBJ2-1

cdr3_aa: CASSRPERSNQPQHF
cdr3_nt: TGTGCCAGCAGCCGACCGGAGAGAAGCAATCAGCCCCAGCATTTT
v_call: TRBV12-3/TRBV12-4
d_call: -
cdr3_length: 15
clone_size: many
j_call: TRBJ1-5

cdr3_aa: CSSREFEKEQFF
cdr3_nt: TGCAGTTCTAGAGAGTTCGAGAAAGAGCAGTTCTTC
v_call: TRBV20-1
d_call: -
cdr3_length: 12
clone_size: -
j_call: TRBJ2-1

cdr3_aa: CASSLEASF
cdr3_nt: TGTGCCAGCAGCTTAGAGGCTTCCTTT
v_call: TRBV7-9
d_call: -
cdr3_length: 9
clone_size: many
j_call: TRBJ1-1

cdr3_aa: CASTNGGYYNQPQHF
cdr3_nt: TGTGCCAGCACCAACGGGGGATATTACAATCAGCCCCAGCATTTT
v_call: TRBV6-1
d_call: -
cdr3_length: 15
clone_size: many
j_call: TRBJ1-5

cdr3_aa: CASSPLGGTSGTDTQYF
cdr3_nt: TGCGCCAGCAGCCCCCTCGGAGGGACTAGCGGCACAGATACGCAGTATTTT
v_call: TRBV5-1
d_call: TRBD2
cdr3_length: 17
clone_size: -
j_call: TRBJ2-3

cdr3_aa: CASSGITYEQYF
cdr3_nt: TGTGCCAGTAGCGGAATCACTTACGAGCAGTACTTC
v_call: TRBV19
d_call: -
cdr3_length: 12
clone_size: many
j_call: TRBJ2-7

cdr3_aa: CASSSFRAGVSVQFF
cdr3_nt: TGTGCCAGCAGCTCCTTCCGAGCGGGAGTGTCGGTGCAGTTCTTC
v_call: TRBV7-2
d_call: TRBD2
cdr3_length: 15
clone_size: -
j_call: TRBJ2-1

cdr3_aa: CASSLDQESEKLFF
cdr3_nt: TGTGCCAGCAGCTTAGACCAGGAGAGTGAAAAACTGTTTTTT
v_call: TRBV7-9
d_call: -
cdr3_length: 14
clone_size: many
j_call: TRBJ1-4

cdr3_aa: CASSLMGLEQYF
cdr3_nt: TGTGCCAGCAGTTTGATGGGGCTGGAGCAGTACTTC
v_call: TRBV12-3/TRBV12-4
d_call: -
cdr3_length: 12
clone_size: many
j_call: TRBJ2-7

cdr3_aa: CASSLTGTVNQETQYF
cdr3_nt: TGCGCCAGCAGTCTAACCGGGACAGTAAACCAAGAGACCCAGTACTTC
v_call: TRBV23-1
d_call: TRBD1
cdr3_length: 16
clone_size: many
j_call: TRBJ2-5

cdr3_aa: CSARDFSGLGLNEQFF
cdr3_nt: TGCAGTGCTAGAGATTTCTCAGGACTGGGGCTGAATGAGCAGTTCTTC
v_call: TRBV20-1
d_call: -
cdr3_length: 16
clone_size: many
j_call: TRBJ2-1

cdr3_aa: CASSFGLAGGLSNEQFF
cdr3_nt: TGCGCCAGCAGCTTCGGACTAGCGGGAGGGCTATCAAATGAGCAGTTCTTC
v_call: TRBV5-1
d_call: TRBD2
cdr3_length: 17
clone_size: -
j_call: TRBJ2-1

cdr3_aa: CASSQDTAPRGYTF
cdr3_nt: TGTGCCAGCAGCCAAGATACAGCTCCCCGCGGCTACACCTTC
v_call: TRBV3-1
d_call: -
cdr3_length: 14
clone_size: -
j_call: TRBJ1-2

cdr3_aa: CASSFPGAAGYTF
cdr3_nt: TGCGCCAGCAGCTTCCCGGGGGCGGCAGGCTACACCTTC
v_call: TRBV5-1
d_call: -
cdr3_length: 13
clone_size: many
j_call: TRBJ1-2

cdr3_aa: CASSERTSGALGETQYF
cdr3_nt: TGCGCCAGCAGCGAACGGACTAGCGGGGCCTTAGGGGAGACCCAGTACTTC
v_call: TRBV5-1
d_call: TRBD2
cdr3_length: 17
clone_size: -
j_call: TRBJ2-5

cdr3_aa: CSVETQTRTGELFF
cdr3_nt: TGCAGCGTTGAAACGCAGACTAGGACCGGGGAGCTGTTTTTT
v_call: TRBV29-1
d_call: -
cdr3_length: 14
clone_size: many
j_call: TRBJ2-2

cdr3_aa: CASSHPGGVGDEQYF
cdr3_nt: TGCGCCAGCAGCCACCCCGGGGGGGTAGGAGACGAGCAGTACTTC
v_call: TRBV4-1
d_call: TRBD2
cdr3_length: 15
clone_size: -
j_call: TRBJ2-7

cdr3_aa: CSASYGRLF
cdr3_nt: TGCAGTGCTAGTTACGGCAGACTTTTC
v_call: TRBV20-1
d_call: -
cdr3_length: 9
clone_size: -
j_call: TRBJ1-2

cdr3_aa: CASTQAGAGYEQYF
cdr3_nt: TGTGCCAGCACCCAGGCCGGGGCTGGCTACGAGCAGTACTTC
v_call: TRBV12-3/TRBV12-4
d_call: -
cdr3_length: 14
clone_size: many
j_call: TRBJ2-7